A selection of T cell receptor beta chains follows, all from one sample in a study of blood T cell repertoires in COVID-19. Some clones are missing from TCRdb's copy, which holds only in-frame ones; the method was immunoSEQ multiplex PCR. Of 92,000 or so clones listed, about 87% are singletons. Specimen: peripheral blood. These receptor sequences come from a man in his sixties with acute or convalescent COVID-19. CDR3s leave out the opening cysteine and the closing phenylalanine or tryptophan.

V | CDR3
TRBV18 | ASSQDRRMNTEAF
TRBV7-3 | ASSQDSNSPLH
TRBV4-1 | ASSQGPGTVYEQY
TRBV10-1 | ASSPHGLAGLETQY
TRBV5-1 | ASSLSGGREKLF
TRBV18 | ASSPLGTGAYETQY
TRBV15 | ATSRRQVTGELF
TRBV28 | ATHRGGPGETQY
TRBV19 | ASGPQVSETQY
TRBV5-1 | ASSLDINEQY
TRBV24-1 | ATSAGQSTDTQY
TRBV4-1 | ASSQVVPGQGLYEQY
TRBV21-1 | ASSKPQVAATGEGSGANVLT
TRBV7-9 | ASSLTPPRGEQY
TRBV30 | AWSVGSGQETQY
TRBV7-9 | ASSLFRSPLH
TRBV3-1/TRBV3-2 | ASSPRDLETQY
TRBV6-6 | ASTDRGLDTDTQY
TRBV27 | ASSFGVPGENQPQH
TRBV10-3 | AIRGDRGINEQY